This is a list of T cell receptor beta chains from one sample in a study of blood T cells in healthy people across ages. TCRdb called the 5' RACE reads again in MiXCR, with one record for every CDR3 protein. The data hold about 1.4 million distinct CDR3 sequences, with 59% observed a single time. The sample taken for sequencing was blood. These receptors were obtained from a man aged 18-30 years in good health. Both conserved end residues are part of each CDR3. D genes are given only for firm matches.

CDR3	J	D	V
CASSYRGVTTSHEQYF	.	.	TRBV6-2/TRBV6-3
CASSTDRGQGGYTF	TRBJ1-2	TRBD1	TRBV7-2
CASCFGGDQDEQYF	TRBJ2-7	.	TRBV6-2/TRBV6-3
CASSQASLGREAFF	TRBJ1-1	.	TRBV4-1
CASSLAGYTKNIQYF	TRBJ2-4	.	TRBV19
CASSQDQWGWEQYF	TRBJ2-7	.	TRBV4-3
CSVGQGDFYGYTF	TRBJ1-2	.	TRBV29-1
CASKRGGDGYTF	TRBJ1-2	.	TRBV6-2/TRBV6-3
CASSPGTSPSTDTQYF	TRBJ2-3	.	TRBV12-3/TRBV12-4
CASSLGQGQYEQYF	TRBJ2-7	TRBD1	TRBV27
CASSFQQNTYEQYF	TRBJ2-7	.	TRBV11-2
CSVYRGSTEAFF	TRBJ1-1	TRBD1	TRBV29-1
CASSEGTGGRGYTF	TRBJ1-2	TRBD1	TRBV6-1
CASTPSGSSADTQYF	TRBJ2-3	TRBD2	TRBV4-1
CASNTGTSGVPSYNEQFF	TRBJ2-1	TRBD2	TRBV5-8
CSVEMGDYEQYF	TRBJ2-7	.	TRBV29-1
CSADDGYSYEQYF	TRBJ2-7	.	TRBV20-1
CASSYIAGSKWTQYF	TRBJ2-5	.	TRBV7-6
CASSFGTQKRETQYF	.	.	TRBV12-3/TRBV12-4
CASSSGTGGTNEQYF	TRBJ2-7	TRBD1	TRBV7-8
CASSLSPGAMSPHGYTF	TRBJ1-2	.	TRBV28
CASTPKAARLNTGELFF	TRBJ2-2	.	TRBV6-6
CATSDRLAGVADTQYF	TRBJ2-3	TRBD2	TRBV24-1
CASSLVKEGEAFF	TRBJ1-1	.	TRBV7-2
CASSSPGRDDQPQHF	TRBJ1-5	.	TRBV7-2
CSARETGEGTGELFF	TRBJ2-2	TRBD1	TRBV20-1
CASSHPVTGKFRQPQHF	TRBJ1-5	TRBD1	TRBV4-1
CASIGLAGGYNEQFF	TRBJ2-1	TRBD2	TRBV6-1
CASSQELGSYNEQFF	TRBJ2-1	.	TRBV4-2
CASSLYWTGGWNTEAFF	TRBJ1-1	TRBD1	TRBV27
CSVDQGGGKTQYF	TRBJ2-5	.	TRBV29-1
CASSLGRVGMYF	TRBJ2-4	.	TRBV12-3/TRBV12-4
CASSQDSRDNYGYTF	TRBJ1-2	.	TRBV4-3
CASSKGTPYQETQYF	TRBJ2-5	.	TRBV7-9
CSVGTSRVTDTQYF	TRBJ2-3	.	TRBV29-1
CASRITSGPPTQYF	TRBJ2-3	.	TRBV27
CASSWQLGEQFF	TRBJ2-1	.	TRBV7-2
CASSLPTSKETQYF	TRBJ2-5	.	TRBV5-1
CASSYSRTSGNEQFF	TRBJ2-1	TRBD2	TRBV6-6
CASSGTAGDYNEQYF	.	TRBD2	TRBV6-4
CASSLGIRGPRYGYTF	TRBJ1-2	.	TRBV7-2
CASSQGIPSTDTQYF	TRBJ2-3	.	TRBV4-3
CACSHPLGADTQYF	TRBJ2-3	.	TRBV7-9
CSANTGDGYTF	TRBJ1-2	TRBD1	TRBV20-1
CSVDLTSGFSNEQFF	TRBJ2-1	TRBD2	TRBV29-1
CASSQYGGRAWDEQFF	TRBJ2-1	TRBD2	TRBV4-1
CASSSSSGGPGEQYF	TRBJ2-7	TRBD2	TRBV7-9
CSAPSAVTDTQYF	TRBJ2-3	.	TRBV20-1
CASSQVFFQEPYEQYF	TRBJ2-7	.	TRBV4-1
CASTPLGNNEQFF	TRBJ2-1	.	TRBV12-3/TRBV12-4
CSVVPGGPYNEQFF	TRBJ2-1	.	TRBV29-1
CASERGSNEQFF	TRBJ2-1	.	TRBV5-1
CASSWGARSYGYTF	TRBJ1-2	.	TRBV6-5